This is a list of T cell receptor beta chains from one sample in a study of CD8+CD57+ T cells in acquired aplastic anemia. TCRdb redid the calling of the reads with MiXCR, one entry per CDR3 protein. The sample lists approximately 160,000 distinct CDR3 sequences, around 45% occurring once. Sequenced: sorted CD4+, CD8+, or CD8+CD57+ T cells (not recorded which) from PBMCs. The receptors were sampled from a human donor in good health. CDR3s include the opening cysteine and the closing phenylalanine or tryptophan. D genes are given only for firm matches. The size of a clone is reported for some rows only, either as once, few or many, or as a class for expanded clones.

TGTGCCAGTAGTATCCGGGCCCTCTATGGCTACACCTTC | CASSIRALYGYTF | TRBJ1-2 | many | . | TRBV19
TGTGCCAGCAGTGCGCCATCCCGGGGTTTGGGGAATTCACCCCTCCACTTT | CASSAPSRGLGNSPLHF | TRBJ1-6 | . | . | TRBV2
TGTGCCACCAGTGAGTCAGGACTAGGAGAGACCCAGTACTTC | CATSESGLGETQYF | TRBJ2-5 | . | TRBD2 | TRBV24-1
TGTGCCAGCAGCCAAGCTAGTGAGCAGTTCTTC | CASSQASEQFF | TRBJ2-1 | many | . | TRBV4-2
TGTGCCAGCTCACCGGCGGGACAGGCAGCCACCGGGGAGCTGTTTTTT | CASSPAGQAATGELFF | TRBJ2-2 | few | TRBD1 | TRBV18
TGTGCTAGCAGCTTAGTCGCCGGGACTCCTTACAATGAGCAGTTCTTC | CASSLVAGTPYNEQFF | TRBJ2-1 | . | . | TRBV7-7
TGTGCCACCAGTGACCGAAATACAGGTACCAATCAGCCCCAGCATTTT | CATSDRNTGTNQPQHF | TRBJ1-5 | . | . | TRBV24-1
TGTGCCAGCAGGGCGGACAGCCATGGCTACACCTTC | CASRADSHGYTF | TRBJ1-2 | many | . | TRBV6-1
TGTGCCAGCAGCTTTGACGCCGAGCAGTACTTC | CASSFDAEQYF | TRBJ2-7 | many | . | TRBV5-6
TGCGTCAGCAGCCATGCGGGGAGCGATGAGCAGTTCTTC | CVSSHAGSDEQFF | TRBJ2-1 | once | . | TRBV4-1
TGTGCCAGCAGTGCTAATCCCGGACAGGTCAAGGACACTGAAGCTTTCTTT | CASSANPGQVKDTEAFF | TRBJ1-1 | . | TRBD1 | TRBV25-1
TGTGCCAGTAGTATTTCGGCGGCCAACTATGGCTACACCTTC | CASSISAANYGYTF | TRBJ1-2 | many | . | TRBV19
TGCGCCAGCAGTGAGTCCAATGGACTAGCGGCAAGCACAGATACGCAGTATTTT | CASSESNGLAASTDTQYF | TRBJ2-3 | . | TRBD2 | TRBV10-2
TGTGCCAGTGCTCTGGGGCTCAATCAGCCCCAGCATTTT | CASALGLNQPQHF | TRBJ1-5 | . | . | TRBV19
TGTGCCACCGCAAGGGGTAATCTTATGATGAGTGAGCAGTTCTTC | CATARGNLMMSEQFF | TRBJ2-1 | . | . | TRBV10-3
TGCAGCGTTCTACCCACGGGGCCCACAGATACGCAGTATTTT | CSVLPTGPTDTQYF | TRBJ2-3 | . | . | TRBV29-1
TGTGCAGCCAGCACAGATACGCAGTATTTT | CAASTDTQYF | TRBJ2-3 | . | . | TRBV7-9
TGCGCCAGCAGTATACAACAGGGGAACACTGAAGCTTTCTTT | CASSIQQGNTEAFF | TRBJ1-1 | many | . | TRBV10-2
TGTGCCAGCAGCGTACTCCCTACAGGGGGCTCTTCAGATACGCAGTATTTT | CASSVLPTGGSSDTQYF | TRBJ2-3 | many | TRBD1 | TRBV9
TGTGCCATCAGTGAGTCTATAGGACAAGAGACCCAGTACTTC | CAISESIGQETQYF | TRBJ2-5 | . | . | TRBV10-3
TGTGCCAGTAGTCTGGGGGCGGACACTGAAGCTTTCTTT | CASSLGADTEAFF | TRBJ1-1 | . | . | TRBV19
TGCAGTGCGGGGCTTCTAGCGGGAGGGCGTGAGCAGTACTTC | CSAGLLAGGREQYF | TRBJ2-7 | many | TRBD2 | TRBV20-1
TGCAGTGCTCTGACTAGCGGGAGGAGCAATGAGCAGTTCTTC | CSALTSGRSNEQFF | TRBJ2-1 | many | TRBD2 | TRBV20-1
TGTGCCAGTAGTATTGGGGGCGCAGGGTACAATGAGCAGTTCTTC | CASSIGGAGYNEQFF | TRBJ2-1 | few | . | TRBV19
TGCGCCAGCAGCCCCGGTCGGACCCAAGAGACCCAGTACTTC | CASSPGRTQETQYF | TRBJ2-5 | many | . | TRBV5-1
TGCGCCAGCAGCTACCATCCGGACAGCCGGGAGCAGTACTTC | CASSYHPDSREQYF | TRBJ2-7 | . | . | TRBV5-1
TGTGCCAGCAGCCCGGTGACAGGGCAGAACACCATATATTTT | CASSPVTGQNTIYF | TRBJ1-3 | many | TRBD1 | TRBV7-8
TGTGCCAGCAGTGTAGGAGGCAATGAGCAGTTCTTC | CASSVGGNEQFF | TRBJ2-1 | . | . | TRBV2
TGTGCCAGTAGCCCCCGGGGGAAGGCTATGCCTCCCAATGAGCAGTTCTTC | CASSPRGKAMPPNEQFF | TRBJ2-1 | many | . | TRBV19
TGTGCCAGCAGCGTAGGGGCAGGGACATTCTCCTACGAGCAGTACTTC | CASSVGAGTFSYEQYF | TRBJ2-7 | many | . | TRBV9
TGTGCCAGCAGTCCGACCGGACTAGCGGTTTACGAGCAGTACTTC | CASSPTGLAVYEQYF | TRBJ2-7 | . | TRBD2 | TRBV6-1
TGTGCCACCAGCCCCACCGGGGGTGCAAGCACAGATACGCAGTATTTT | CATSPTGGASTDTQYF | TRBJ2-3 | . | . | TRBV15
TGTGCCACCAGCAGAGCACAGCTGAACACCATATATTTT | CATSRAQLNTIYF | TRBJ1-3 | many | . | TRBV15
TGTGCCAGCAGTTATTCTGGACAGGGTAGGGTCTTGAACACTGAAGCTTTCTTT | CASSYSGQGRVLNTEAFF | TRBJ1-1 | few | TRBD1 | TRBV6-2/TRBV6-3
TGTGCCACCAGCAGAACAGGGGCGGTTCAGCCCCAGCATTTT | CATSRTGAVQPQHF | TRBJ1-5 | many | TRBD1 | TRBV15
TGCAGTGCTCTCGGACAGTCCGTCTACACCTTC | CSALGQSVYTF | TRBJ1-2 | many | . | TRBV20-1
TGTGCCAGCAGTTACAGGGTTAGCAATCAGCCCCAGCATTTT | CASSYRVSNQPQHF | TRBJ1-5 | . | . | TRBV6-2/TRBV6-3
TGTGCCAGTAGTCTCCCGATGGGTGTCTATGGCTACACCTTC | CASSLPMGVYGYTF | TRBJ1-2 | . | . | TRBV5-6
TGTGCCACCAGTGATCCCGGGACAGACTTTTCTACGCAGTATTTT | CATSDPGTDFSTQYF | TRBJ2-3 | . | TRBD1 | TRBV24-1
TGCGCCAGCAGCGCGGGGACAGGCCTATTCGACACCTTC | CASSAGTGLFDTF | TRBJ1-2 | many | TRBD1 | TRBV5-1
TGTGCCAGCGGAAAAGGGCCCCCGGGACTAGCTGGGGATGAGCAGTTCTTC | CASGKGPPGLAGDEQFF | TRBJ2-1 | few | TRBD2 | TRBV6-1
TGTGCCAGCAGCCCCCAAGCCAGTCACGTCTACTACGAGCAGTACTTC | CASSPQASHVYYEQYF | TRBJ2-7 | . | . | TRBV9
TGTGCCAGTACCCCTCCCGGGGGGGGCGGCACAGATACGCAGTATTTT | CASTPPGGGGTDTQYF | TRBJ2-3 | . | TRBD2 | TRBV19
TGTGCCAGCAGCCGTGCAGAGATCGAGTGGTATGGCTACACCTTC | CASSRAEIEWYGYTF | TRBJ1-2 | . | . | TRBV3-1
TGTGCCAGCCAGACAGGGTTCATGAACACTGAAGCTTTCTTT | CASQTGFMNTEAFF | TRBJ1-1 | few | TRBD1 | TRBV27
TGTGCCAGCAGCTTAGAGGGGACAGGACAGCCCCAGCATTTT | CASSLEGTGQPQHF | TRBJ1-5 | many | TRBD1 | TRBV7-6
TGTGCCAGCAGCTTAGATGGAAACAACCCCTACGAGCAGTACTTC | CASSLDGNNPYEQYF | TRBJ2-7 | many | . | TRBV7-2
TGTGCCAGCAGCCCCTCCCCCCTTGATTCACCCCTCCACTTT | CASSPSPLDSPLHF | TRBJ1-6 | many | . | TRBV7-9
TGTGCCAGCAAAGGGAGGGTGCTTGGTAATGAGCAGTTCTTC | CASKGRVLGNEQFF | TRBJ2-1 | many | TRBD2 | TRBV12-3/TRBV12-4
TGTGCCAGTACCACCGGATATAACAGGGGAAGTGGGAATCAGCCCCAGCATTTT | CASTTGYNRGSGNQPQHF | TRBJ1-5 | . | TRBD1 | TRBV19
TGTGCCAGCTTCACAGGGTCCGGGGAGCTGTTTTTT | CASFTGSGELFF | TRBJ2-2 | . | . | TRBV28
TGCAGCGGTCGAAGGGTGAACACTGAAGCTTTCTTT | CSGRRVNTEAFF | TRBJ1-1 | . | . | TRBV29-1
TGTGCCAGCGGGACCGTCGGGAACACCATATATTTT | CASGTVGNTIYF | TRBJ1-3 | many | . | TRBV6-1
TGTGCCAGCAGCGTAGAATTCGGGGAGCTGTTTTTT | CASSVEFGELFF | TRBJ2-2 | once | . | TRBV9